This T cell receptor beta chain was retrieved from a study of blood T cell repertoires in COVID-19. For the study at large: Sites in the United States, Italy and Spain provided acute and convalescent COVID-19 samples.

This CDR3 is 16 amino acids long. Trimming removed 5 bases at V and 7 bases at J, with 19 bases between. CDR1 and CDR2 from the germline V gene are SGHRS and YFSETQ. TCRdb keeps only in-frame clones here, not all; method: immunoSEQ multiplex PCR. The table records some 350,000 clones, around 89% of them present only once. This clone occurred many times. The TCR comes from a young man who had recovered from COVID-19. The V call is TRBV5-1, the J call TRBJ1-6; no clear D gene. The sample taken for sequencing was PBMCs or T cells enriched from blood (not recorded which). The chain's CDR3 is CASRPGRNPENSPLHF. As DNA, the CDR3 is TGCGCCAGCAGACCCGGGAGAAACCCGGAAAATTCACCCCTCCACTTT.